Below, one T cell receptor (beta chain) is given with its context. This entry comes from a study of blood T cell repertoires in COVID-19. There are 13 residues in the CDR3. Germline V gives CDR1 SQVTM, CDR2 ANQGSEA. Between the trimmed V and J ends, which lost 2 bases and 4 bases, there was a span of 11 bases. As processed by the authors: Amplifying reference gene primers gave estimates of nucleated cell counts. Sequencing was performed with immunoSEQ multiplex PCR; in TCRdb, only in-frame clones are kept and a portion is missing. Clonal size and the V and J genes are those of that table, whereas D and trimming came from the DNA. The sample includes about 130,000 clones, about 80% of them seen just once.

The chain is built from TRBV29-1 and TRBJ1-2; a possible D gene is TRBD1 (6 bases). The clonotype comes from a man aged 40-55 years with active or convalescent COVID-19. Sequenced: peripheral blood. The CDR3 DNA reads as TGCAGCGTTGAACAGGGGTCCGGCTATGGCTACACCTTC. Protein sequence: CSVEQGSGYGYTF.